Given below is one T cell receptor beta chain in context. This clone was observed a single time. This clone's antigen is unknown. No quality values exist for individual bases; no much larger clone is one base distant. In the prospective study, participants were about 18 to 89 years old, resided in about 25 geographic areas of the United States, and were enrolled through a virtual design. In the prospective study, participants were assigned to cohorts based on the clinical history participants reported in a screening survey and a study questionnaire. In the prospective study, whole blood, serum and a nasopharyngeal or oropharyngeal swab were collected from each participant by mobile phlebotomists. Additional blood draws and questionnaires over an approximately two-month period could optionally be provided by prospective study participants. Before DNA extraction, prospective study blood samples were shipped either frozen or at room temperature.

The immunoSEQ Assay, a bias-controlled multiplex PCR, was used to amplify TCRbeta CDR3 regions from genomic DNA. In the original analysis: Within the assay, amplification of reference gene primers was used to estimate how many nucleated cells each sample contained. To quantify the absolute abundance of each unique TCRbeta CDR3 rearrangement, sequence reads were collapsed and filtered. For each sample, productive Simpson clonality was calculated as the square root of Simpson's diversity index over productive rearrangements. Not all clones reach the TCRdb copy of this immuneACCESS table, which keeps in-frame sequences only. Checked studies attribute under half of the gap to unresolved V genes and leave the rest unexplained. V, J and clone size reflect that table, while D and trimming were determined from the DNA. The sample data list about 220,000 clones, and 70% to 90% of these were observed just once. The ten largest clones take up 3.5% to 4.5% of the sample.

Trimming removed 5 bases from V and 7 bases from J, leaving 15 bases between the germline ends. The CDR3 contains 15 residues, cysteine and phenylalanine counted. The sequence is cut down to CDR3 DNA, 45 bases in frame from base 1. In the germline V gene, CDR1 corresponds to SGHVS and CDR2 to FQNEAQ. The record originates from a study of blood T cell repertoires in COVID-19 (TCRdb year 2020). As for the study more broadly: Samples from collaborators originated in the United States, Italy and Spain and spanned both the acute and convalescent phases of COVID-19. The prospective study material was composed of cDNA or gDNA derived from T cells, B-cell-depleted T cells, or PBMCs. Subjects who had been exposed to COVID-19, were actively infected with it, or had recovered from it provided the deeply sampled blood TCRbeta repertoires that made up the dataset. The repertoires were released in a freely available public database intended as a resource for research on the immune response to SARS-CoV-2. Samples came from the ongoing ImmuneRACE study (first 160 participants) plus 1,254 subjects from 6 global collaborators. Nearly every sample came with metadata listing a de-identified subject ID, COVID-19 status, age in years and sex. HLA class I and class II types, where available, came from metadata supplied by the sample provider rather than from assay-based typing.

Broader findings and caveats from the paper: How much clinical and demographic metadata was included differed by source and by participant, and the metadata was provided uncurated.

This TCR came from a woman between 35 and 50 years old with acute COVID-19. Sequencing input: PBMCs or T cells enriched from blood (not recorded which). Here the chain combines TRBV7-8 and TRBJ1-6; the D gene cannot be named for sure. The DNA is TGTGCCAGCAGCCCGAATCCGGGTCGAAATTCACCCCTCCACTTT. Its amino acids are CASSPNPGRNSPLHF.